This entry lists 5 T cell receptor beta chains sequenced from one sample in a study of T cells in Graves' hyperthyroidism and ophthalmopathy. RNA transcripts served as the template for amplifying TCR beta CDR3 regions. Carried out on the TCR CDR3, a first-round RT-PCR used the HTBI primer set. A single record per CDR3 protein comes from TCRdb applying MiXCR to the multiplex PCR reads. The table lists about 610,000 distinct CDR3 sequences, 16% of them singletons, with around 3.5% in the top ten. Sample: blood. All receptors come from a woman between 35 and 50 years old with Graves' ophthalmopathy.

In this sample, this clonotype turned up many times. The V call is TRBV7-2, the J call TRBJ2-7; a possible D gene is TRBD2 (6 bases). The length of the CDR3 is 14 residues. Trimming shortened V by 4 bases and J by 3 bases, and 13 bases separated the two germline ends. Germline V gene lookup returns CDR1 SGHTA and CDR2 FQGNSA. This chain's CDR3 is CASSSSVGLYEQYF. The DNA of the CDR3 is TGTGCCAGCAGCTCTAGCGTGGGCCTCTACGAGCAGTACTTC.

This clonotype was detected ten times or more. The CDR3: CAISEEVHEQFF. CDR3 nucleotide sequence: TGTGCCATCAGTGAAGAAGTCCATGAGCAGTTCTTC. The gene calls are TRBV10-3 and TRBJ2-1; D gene uncertain. The CDR3 is 12 amino acids. V was cut by 3 bases and J by 8 bases, with 8 bases left in between. CDR1 is ENHRY and CDR2 is SYGVKD in the germline V gene.

Worth noting for this clonotype: This clone may be a read error of a much larger clone one base away. The chain is built from TRBV2 and TRBJ1-6; D gene unclear. The V gene lost 8 bases and the J gene lost 9 bases, with 17 bases spanning the gap. The CDR3 contains 14 residues. CDR1 and CDR2 (germline): SNHLY, FYNNEI. CDR3 DNA sequence: TGTGCCAGCGGCGGGCAGGCAGAGGGTTCACCCCTCCACTTT. It translates to CASGGQAEGSPLHF.

This clonotype was observed many times. The J gene is TRBJ2-1, the V gene TRBV5-1; possibly TRBD2 for D (5 bases). This CDR3 spans 14 amino acids. CDR1 SGHRS and CDR2 YFSETQ come from the germline V gene. Between the trimmed V and J ends, which lost 0 bases and 7 bases, there was a span of 11 bases. CDR3 coding DNA: TGCGCCAGCAGCTTGGTTCCGGGGTGGAATGAGCAGTTCTTC. Translating gives CASSLVPGWNEQFF.

In this sample, this clonotype turned up many times. V usage is TRBV11-2 and J usage is TRBJ2-1; D remains unclear. Germline loops: CDR1 SGHAT, CDR2 FQNNGV. Trimming left V 4 bases short and J 4 bases short, with 14 bases between. The CDR3 sequence is 15 residues long. The DNA for the CDR3 is TGTGCCAGCAGCTGGGGTCGCGGAATGTACAATGAGCAGTTCTTC. Translation gives CASSWGRGMYNEQFF.